Below, 17 T cell receptor beta chains from the same sample are listed, as sequenced in a study of spatial heterogeneity in lung cancer. Overall study findings and caveats: Tumor mutation counts were tracked by expanded intratumoral alpha and beta TCR counts.

These TCRs' antigens remain unknown. One entry per CDR3 protein results from TCRdb running MiXCR on the 5' RACE reads. Of about 17,000 distinct CDR3 sequences in the sample, under 8% were seen once. As for time point: sample taken at primary tumor resection. The source material was lung tumor tissue, sampled at surgery. These receptors came from a male donor with early-stage non-small cell lung cancer.

This clonotype has at least ten counts. This beta chain lies outside the target of a library built for alpha chains; its clone size means little. This chain joins TRBV7-2 and TRBJ2-1; the D is unclear. There are 13 residues in the CDR3. The germline V gene has CDR1 SGHTA and CDR2 FQGNSA. V dropped 5 bases and J dropped 2 bases, with 7 bases sitting between them. The CDR3 sequence: CASSPWAYNEQFF. The CDR3 DNA reads as TGTGCCAGCAGCCCCTGGGCCTACAATGAGCAGTTCTTC.

The sample holds many counts of this clonotype. A library made for alpha chains picked up this beta chain off target, so its size means little. The rearrangement uses TRBV20-1 and TRBJ1-1; TRBD1 agrees at 8 bases. The CDR3 spans 14 residues. The V segment lost 1 base and the J segment 3 bases; nucleotides outside the gene matches: 4. Germline V gives CDR1 DFQATT, CDR2 SNEGSKA (reference sequence). The CDR3 region has the DNA TGCAGTGCTAGAGGCCTGGACAGGGACACTGAAGCTTTCTTT. It encodes CSARGLDRDTEAFF.

The table lists this clonotype with many counts. This beta chain is a stray sequence in a library constructed for alpha chains; its clone size is not meaningful. The genes are TRBV28 and TRBJ2-7, with D maybe TRBD2 (5 bases). CDR1 MDHEN and CDR2 SYDVKM come from the germline V gene. With 5 bases removed from V and 2 bases from J, the gap between germline ends came to 16 bases. The CDR3 covers 15 residues. Written as DNA, the CDR3 is TGTGCCAGCAGTCCACCACCCCCGGGGACCTACGAGCAGTACTTC. This gives the protein CASSPPPPGTYEQYF.

The table lists this clonotype with many counts. This beta chain came through as a stray read in a library set up for alpha chains, and its size says little. The chain uses TRBV28 and TRBJ2-7; 10 bases are shared with TRBD2. This CDR3 spans 15 amino acids. Trimming removed 6 bases from V and 2 bases from J; junction bases left unmatched: 7. The V gene's germline CDR1 is MDHEN and CDR2 SYDVKM. The CDR3 loop is CASRYLAGGTYEQYF. The CDR3 nucleotides read TGTGCCAGCAGGTACTTAGCGGGAGGCACCTACGAGCAGTACTTC.

In its sample, this clonotype was seen many times. With the library built for alpha chains, this beta chain is off target and its frequency is not meaningful. The chain has TRBV20-1 and TRBJ2-1, with 11 bases that match TRBD2. Germline V lookup: CDR1 DFQATT, CDR2 SNEGSKA (reference sequence). The ends lost 4 bases at V and 2 bases at J; junction bases unmatched: 4. The CDR3 is 15 amino acids. CDR3 in amino acids: CSATGLAGTYNEQFF. In DNA, the CDR3 is TGCAGTGCTACCGGACTAGCGGGTACCTACAATGAGCAGTTCTTC.

This clonotype showed up many times. The library was built for alpha chains, so this beta chain is an off-target read and its size means little. The chain couples TRBV18 to TRBJ1-6; no clear D. The CDR3 runs 16 residues. V was shortened by 3 bases and J by 5 bases, with 14 bases between the two germline ends. Germline CDR1 and CDR2: KGHSH and LQKENI. CDR3 nucleotides: TGTGCCAGCTCACCTTTAGGAGGAGCGGATAATTCACCCCTCCACTTT. This gives the protein CASSPLGGADNSPLHF.

This clonotype was seen repeatedly, ten times or more. A library prepared for alpha chains yielded this beta chain as an off-target read; its size is of little meaning. The chain carries TRBV2 and TRBJ1-3; D not resolved. This CDR3 is built from 13 residues. V dropped 5 bases and J dropped 0 bases, with 5 bases sitting between them. The V gene's germline CDR1 is SNHLY and CDR2 FYNNEI. The CDR3, as DNA: TGTGCCAGCAGTCGCATCTCTGGAAACACCATATATTTT. Translation gives CASSRISGNTIYF. Looking up the rest from reference TRBV2 and TRBJ1-3 gives the full variable domain: EPEVTQTPSHQVTQMGQEVILRCVPISNHLYFYWYRQILGQKVEFLVSFYNNEISEKSEIFDDQFSVERPDGSNFTLKIRSTKLEDSAMYFCASSRISGNTIYFGEGSWLTVV.

This clonotype was detected ten times or more. Since it is a stray read in a library aimed at alpha chains, this beta chain has a size that is not meaningful. CDR3 nucleotides: TGCGCCAGCAGCCAAGGAGGGGACTACGAGCAGTACTTC. Its translation: CASSQGGDYEQYF. The chain employs TRBV4-3 and TRBJ2-7; D is perhaps TRBD1 or TRBD2 (5 bases each). There are 13 residues in the CDR3. Germline V gives CDR1 LGHNA, CDR2 YSLEER. The V end lost 1 base, the J end lost 3 bases, and 7 bases lay between the germline ends.

This clonotype occurred many times. One junction end disagrees with the germline gene, perhaps due to a read error. As an off-target read in a library built for alpha chains, this beta chain has a frequency of little significance. CDR3 sequence: CASSLVGGNPEAFF. The CDR3 DNA sequence: TGTGCCAGCAGCTTAGTGGGGGGGAACCCTGAAGCTTTCTTT. The chain employs TRBV7-9 and TRBJ1-1; possible D gene TRBD1, 5 bases. Looked up from germline, CDR1 is SEHNR and CDR2 is FQNEAQ (reference sequence). The CDR3 consists of 14 residues.

This clonotype was found many times. A library made for alpha chains picked up this beta chain off target, so its size means little. V usage is TRBV15 and J usage is TRBJ2-6; 7 positions agree with TRBD2. The V gene end was trimmed by 1 base and the J gene end by 2 bases; junction bases not matched to a gene: 11. The CDR3 has 19 amino acids. Germline CDR1 is LNHNV and CDR2 is YYDKDF (reference sequence). The CDR3 reads CATSRASGKLFTGANVLTF. Here the CDR3 DNA reads TGTGCCACCAGCAGAGCCAGCGGGAAGCTCTTTACTGGGGCCAACGTCCTGACTTTC.

This clonotype was counted ten times or more. This beta chain is a stray read from a library made for alpha chains; its abundance is not meaningful. The gene calls are TRBV6-2 or TRBV6-3 and TRBJ2-1; 7 nucleotides match TRBD1. With 5 bases clipped from V and 7 bases from J, the junction kept 11 bases outside the gene matches. Germline values: CDR1 MNHEY, CDR2 SVGEGT. This CDR3 region has 15 residues. The CDR3 is CASSRIDRDTNEQFF. CDR3 nucleotides: TGTGCCAGCAGTAGGATCGACAGGGATACGAATGAGCAGTTCTTC.

This clonotype was recorded many times. Being off target in a library aimed at alpha chains, this beta chain has a size of little meaning. The chain has TRBV20-1 and TRBJ2-7, with TRBD2 identical over 14 bases. Germline CDR1 reads DFQATT; CDR2 reads SNEGSKA (reference sequence). CDR3 length: 19 residues. Trimming removed 1 base from V and 5 bases from J; junction bases left unmatched: 16. The CDR3 loop reads CSARVYSSGTSGRGDEQYF. The CDR3 DNA is TGCAGTGCTAGAGTGTACAGCTCGGGGACTAGCGGGAGAGGAGACGAGCAGTACTTC.

This clonotype has at least ten counts. This beta chain was picked up by a library intended for alpha chains and is off target, so its count carries little meaning. CDR3 DNA sequence: TGTGCCACCGGAAGGACTAGCGGGGCCTACGAGCAGTACTTC. Amino acids: CATGRTSGAYEQYF. This chain joins TRBV27 and TRBJ2-7; TRBD2 matches 12 bases. The V and J ends lost 10 bases and 2 bases, in that order; junction bases with no gene match: 6. This CDR3 contains 14 residues. The germline gives CDR1 MNHEY, CDR2 SMNVEV (reference sequence).

This clonotype was seen at least ten times. Since it is a stray read in a library aimed at alpha chains, this beta chain has a size that is not meaningful. This chain joins TRBV15 and TRBJ1-2; 9 bases line up with TRBD1. The CDR3 extends over 15 amino acids. The junction had 8 bases not matched to a gene; V was cut back by 2 bases and J by 7 bases. Germline values: CDR1 LNHNV, CDR2 YYDKDF (reference sequence). The CDR3 loop is CATSRRQGVLTGYTF. The CDR3 DNA follows: TGTGCCACCAGCAGAAGACAGGGGGTACTAACTGGCTACACCTTC.

Many counts were recorded for this clonotype. Because this beta chain is a stray read in a library intended to capture alpha chains, its abundance should not be given much weight. V usage is TRBV12-3 or TRBV12-4 and J usage is TRBJ1-5, with a possible D match to TRBD1 (5 bases). The CDR3 has 14 residues. Trimming shortened V by 3 bases and J by 4 bases, and 10 bases separated the two germline ends. CDR3 loop: CASSFGTTNQPQHF. Written as DNA, the CDR3 is TGTGCCAGCAGTTTTGGGACGACAAATCAGCCCCAGCATTTT.

This clonotype has ten or more counts. Found in a library prepared for alpha chains, this beta chain is an off-target read, and its abundance has little meaning. The chain recombines TRBV20-1 with TRBJ2-5; D is unresolved. Between the trimmed V and J ends, which lost 0 bases and 1 base, there was a span of 6 bases. The CDR3 totals 13 residues. The germline V gene encodes CDR1 DFQATT and CDR2 SNEGSKA (reference sequence). This CDR3 is CSARESSQETQYF. The CDR3 coding sequence is TGCAGTGCTAGAGAAAGCAGCCAAGAGACCCAGTACTTC.

Many counts were recorded for this clonotype. This beta chain lies outside the target of a library built for alpha chains; its clone size means little. The CDR3 protein is CATKTRGETQYF. The CDR3 region has the DNA TGCGCCACAAAGACTAGGGGCGAGACCCAGTACTTC. The rearrangement uses TRBV10-2 and TRBJ2-5; D may be TRBD2 (6 bases). Germline lookup yields CDR1 WSHSY and CDR2 SAAADI. V gave up 10 bases and J gave up 5 bases, with 14 bases separating them. The CDR3 length is 12 residues.